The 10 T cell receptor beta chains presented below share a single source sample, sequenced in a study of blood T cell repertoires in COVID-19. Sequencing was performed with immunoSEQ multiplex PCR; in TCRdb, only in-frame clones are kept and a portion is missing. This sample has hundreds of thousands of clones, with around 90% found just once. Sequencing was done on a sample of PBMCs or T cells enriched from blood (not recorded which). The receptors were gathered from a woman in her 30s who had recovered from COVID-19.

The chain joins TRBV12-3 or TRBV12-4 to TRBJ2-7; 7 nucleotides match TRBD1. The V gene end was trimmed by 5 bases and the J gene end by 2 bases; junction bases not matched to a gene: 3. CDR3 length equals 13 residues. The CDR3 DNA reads TGTGCCAGCAGTCCAGACAGGGCCTACGAGCAGTACTTC. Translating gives CASSPDRAYEQYF.

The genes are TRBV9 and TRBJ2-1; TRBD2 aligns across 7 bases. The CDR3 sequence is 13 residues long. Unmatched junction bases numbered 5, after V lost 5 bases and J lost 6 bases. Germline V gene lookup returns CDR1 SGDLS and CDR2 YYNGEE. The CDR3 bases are TGTGCCAGCAGGAGCGGGACTTCCAATGAGCAGTTCTTC. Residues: CASRSGTSNEQFF.

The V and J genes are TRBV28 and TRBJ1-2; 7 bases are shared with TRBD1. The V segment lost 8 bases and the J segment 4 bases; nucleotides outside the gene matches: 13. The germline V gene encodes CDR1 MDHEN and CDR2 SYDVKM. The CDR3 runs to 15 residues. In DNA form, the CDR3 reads TGTGCCAGCCTGAGGGGGCAGGAGGCCGGCTATGGCTACACCTTC. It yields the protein CASLRGQEAGYGYTF.

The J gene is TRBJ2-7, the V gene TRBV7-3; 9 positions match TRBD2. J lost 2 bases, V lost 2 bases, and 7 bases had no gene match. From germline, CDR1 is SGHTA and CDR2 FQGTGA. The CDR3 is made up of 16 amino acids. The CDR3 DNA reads TGTGCCAGCAGCTTATATCCAGCGGGAGGACCCTACGAGCAGTACTTC. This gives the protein CASSLYPAGGPYEQYF.

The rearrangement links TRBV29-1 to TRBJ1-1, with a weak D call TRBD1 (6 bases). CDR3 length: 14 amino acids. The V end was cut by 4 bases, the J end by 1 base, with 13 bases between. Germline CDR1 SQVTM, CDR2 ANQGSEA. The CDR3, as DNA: TGCAGCGTTGGTTTAAGACAGGCGAACACTGAAGCTTTCTTT. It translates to CSVGLRQANTEAFF.

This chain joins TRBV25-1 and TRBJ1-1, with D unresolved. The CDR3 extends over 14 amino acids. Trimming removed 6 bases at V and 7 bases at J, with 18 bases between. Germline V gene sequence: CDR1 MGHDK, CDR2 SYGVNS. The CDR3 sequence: CASRPGGLALEAFF. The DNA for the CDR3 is TGTGCCAGCAGACCGGGCGGGCTCGCCCTTGAAGCTTTCTTT.

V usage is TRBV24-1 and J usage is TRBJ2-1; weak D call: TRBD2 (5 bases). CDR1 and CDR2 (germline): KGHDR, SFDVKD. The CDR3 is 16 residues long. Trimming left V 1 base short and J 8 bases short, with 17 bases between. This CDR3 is CATSDLTSTTIDEQFF. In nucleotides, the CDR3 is TGTGCCACCAGTGATTTAACTAGTACAACGATCGATGAGCAGTTCTTC.

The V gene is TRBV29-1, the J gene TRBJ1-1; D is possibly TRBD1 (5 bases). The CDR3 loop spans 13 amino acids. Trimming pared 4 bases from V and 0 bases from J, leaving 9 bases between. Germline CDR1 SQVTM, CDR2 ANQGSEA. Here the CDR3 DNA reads TGCAGCGTTGTCCACAGGTTGAACACTGAAGCTTTCTTT. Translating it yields CSVVHRLNTEAFF.

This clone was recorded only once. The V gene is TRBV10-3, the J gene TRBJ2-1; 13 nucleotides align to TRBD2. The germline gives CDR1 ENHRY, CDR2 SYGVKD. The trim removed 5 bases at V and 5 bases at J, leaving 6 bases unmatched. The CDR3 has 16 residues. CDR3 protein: CAISISTSGGDNEQFF. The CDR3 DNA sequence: TGTGCCATCAGTATCTCAACTAGCGGGGGGGACAATGAGCAGTTCTTC.

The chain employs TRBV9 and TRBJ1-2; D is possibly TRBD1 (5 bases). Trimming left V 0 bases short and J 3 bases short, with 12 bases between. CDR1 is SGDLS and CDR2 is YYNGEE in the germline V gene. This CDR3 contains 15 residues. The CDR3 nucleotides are TGTGCCAGCAGCGTAGAGGTGGGGCCGCACTATGGCTACACCTTC. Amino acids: CASSVEVGPHYGYTF.